The 18 T cell receptor beta chains reported below all come from one sample, sequenced in a study of T cell responses to AZD1222 COVID-19 vaccine. Method: immunoSEQ multiplex PCR; TCRdb's copy keeps in-frame clones and lacks some. The table lists about 110,000 clones, roughly nine tenths of them singletons, with 1.6% in the top ten. Sequencing was performed on peripheral blood, taken on day 0 of AZD1222 vaccination. The receptors stem from an adult in good health.

The chain combines TRBV6-5 with TRBJ1-5; D not certain. CDR1 is MNHEY, CDR2 SVGAGI, per germline. This CDR3 has 15 amino acids. Trimming left V 6 bases short and J 1 base short, with 13 bases between. The CDR3 protein is CASRPRGWSNQPQHF. The CDR3 DNA reads TGTGCCAGCAGGCCCCGGGGATGGAGCAATCAGCCCCAGCATTTT.

This chain connects TRBV7-2 to TRBJ2-3; D call uncertain. V was shortened by 4 bases and J by 2 bases, with 4 bases between the two germline ends. The germline gives CDR1 SGHTA, CDR2 FQGNSA. The CDR3 runs to 12 residues. The CDR3 spells CASSSFTDTQYF. The CDR3 region has the DNA TGTGCCAGCAGCTCGTTCACAGATACGCAGTATTTT.

The chain is built from TRBV3-1 (or the pseudogene TRBV3-2) and TRBJ1-5; maybe TRBD1 (6 bases). V was trimmed by 4 bases and J by 3 bases, leaving 13 bases between them. The CDR3 is 15 residues long. Germline CDR1 is LGHDT and CDR2 is YNNKEL (reference sequence). CDR3: CASSPGGYTNQPQHF. For the CDR3, the DNA is TGTGCCAGCAGCCCCGGGGGCTACACCAATCAGCCCCAGCATTTT.

V is TRBV3-1 (or the pseudogene TRBV3-2) and J is TRBJ2-1; D is unclear. The CDR3 contains 15 residues. The germline V gene has CDR1 LGHDT and CDR2 YNNKEL (reference sequence). V lost 3 bases, J lost 0 bases, and 9 bases lay in between. The CDR3 DNA reads TGTGCCAGCAGCCATTGGCCCAGCTCCTACAATGAGCAGTTCTTC. Translation gives CASSHWPSSYNEQFF.

The V gene is TRBV5-8, the J gene TRBJ1-5, with D uncertain. The germline gives CDR1 SGHTS, CDR2 YDEGEE. The CDR3 sequence is 11 residues long. The germline V and J ends were trimmed by 1 base and 9 bases, with 5 bases remaining between them. CDR3 sequence reads: CASSLMWPQHF. The CDR3 coding sequence is TGTGCCAGCAGCTTGATGTGGCCCCAGCATTTT.

This rearrangement joins TRBV10-1 to TRBJ1-1, with D tentatively TRBD1 (6 bases). Per germline, CDR1 WNHNN and CDR2 SYGVQD (reference sequence). CDR3 length: 13 amino acids. Trimming took off 2 bases at V and 4 bases at J, with 8 bases between the two ends. CDR3 amino acids: CASSEDRFTEAFF. CDR3 sequence (DNA): TGCGCCAGCAGTGAGGACAGGTTCACTGAAGCTTTCTTT.

V gene TRBV4-2 combines with J gene TRBJ1-2; no reliable D call. Germline V lookup: CDR1 LGHNA, CDR2 YNFKEQ. This CDR3 is 15 amino acids long. V was pared by 0 bases and J by 4 bases, with 12 bases between. In DNA form, the CDR3 reads TGTGCCAGCAGCCAAGATGGGAAGACCTCCTATGGCTACACCTTC. Translating it yields CASSQDGKTSYGYTF.

As for this clone: This clone may be a read error of a much larger clone one base away. Other DNA sequences in this specimen translate into the identical CDR3. V gene TRBV12-3 or TRBV12-4 combines with J gene TRBJ2-7; 7 nucleotides match TRBD1. J gave up 4 bases and V 5 bases, and 2 bases lay outside the gene matches. CDR3 size: 12 residues. The CDR3 sequence is CASSPTGYEQYF. The CDR3 DNA reads TGTGCCAGCAGTCCGACAGGGTACGAGCAGTACTTC.

The V and J genes are TRBV7-9 and TRBJ1-4; 10 bases match TRBD1. The germline CDR1 and CDR2 sequences are SEHNR and FQNEAQ (reference sequence). V lost 6 bases and J lost 6; bases outside the gene matches: 10. CDR3 size: 16 residues. DNA for the CDR3: TGTGCCAGCAGTACCGGGTTGGGGACAGGGGATGAAAAACTGTTTTTT. Its translation: CASSTGLGTGDEKLFF.

The V call is TRBV15, the J call TRBJ1-1; tentative D call: TRBD1 (5 bases). V lost 0 bases and J lost 2, with 16 bases in between. This CDR3 is 17 amino acids long. Germline V gene data show CDR1 as LNHNV and CDR2 as YYDKDF (reference sequence). The DNA of the CDR3 is TGTGCCACCAGCAGAGAAGTGACAGAGTCCTTTAACACTGAAGCTTTCTTT. This gives the protein CATSREVTESFNTEAFF.

This clone was seen a handful of times. The V gene is TRBV6-6, the J gene TRBJ2-7; no definite D call. The CDR3 runs 15 residues. CDR1 and CDR2 from the germline V gene are MNHNY and SVGAGI (reference sequence). The V end was cut by 5 bases, the J end by 0 bases, with 14 bases between. This CDR3 is CASSASVSGSYEQYF. DNA of the CDR3: TGTGCCAGCAGTGCCTCGGTTTCGGGCTCCTACGAGCAGTACTTC.

The V gene is TRBV5-1, the J gene TRBJ2-2, with 10 bases that match TRBD2. CDR1 and CDR2 from the germline V gene are SGHRS and YFSETQ. This CDR3 is built from 16 residues. The V gene end was trimmed by 5 bases and the J gene end by 0 bases; junction bases not matched to a gene: 4. In nucleotides, the CDR3 is TGCGCCAGCAGACTTACTAGCGGGGCGAACACCGGGGAGCTGTTTTTT. It yields the protein CASRLTSGANTGELFF. Full variable domain (remainder filled in from reference TRBV5-1 and TRBJ2-2): KAGVTQTPRYLIKTRGQQVTLSCSPISGHRSVSWYQQTPGQGLQFLFEYFSETQRNKGNFPGRFSGRQFSNSRSEMNVSTLELGDSALYLCASRLTSGANTGELFFGEGSRLTVL.

This chain uses TRBV2 with TRBJ1-4, with no clear D. This CDR3 spans 14 amino acids. CDR1 SNHLY and CDR2 FYNNEI come from the germline V gene. Trimming shortened V by 7 bases and J by 7 bases, and 16 bases separated the two germline ends. The CDR3 DNA is TGTGCCAGCACCCCACCCGGAGGAGGTGAAAAACTGTTTTTT. Its translation is CASTPPGGGEKLFF. Full variable domain (missing parts from reference TRBV2 and TRBJ1-4): EPEVTQTPSHQVTQMGQEVILRCVPISNHLYFYWYRQILGQKVEFLVSFYNNEISEKSEIFDDQFSVERPDGSNFTLKIRSTKLEDSAMYFCASTPPGGGEKLFFGSGTQLSVL.

This chain links TRBV11-2 with TRBJ1-1, with D uncertain. Germline V gene data show CDR1 as SGHAT and CDR2 as FQNNGV. Between the trimmed V and J ends, which lost 2 bases and 1 base, there was a span of 5 bases. This CDR3 has 13 residues. The CDR3 region has the DNA TGTGCCAGCAGCTTATACGCGAACACTGAAGCTTTCTTT. Translation: CASSLYANTEAFF.

V gene TRBV2 combines with J gene TRBJ2-3; the match to TRBD2 covers 7 bases. With 6 bases clipped from V and 6 bases from J, the junction kept 9 bases outside the gene matches. The CDR3 is made up of 14 amino acids. Germline CDR1 is SNHLY and CDR2 is FYNNEI. For the CDR3, the DNA is TGTGCCAGCAGGCTAGCGGAAGGGTACGATACGCAGTATTTT. Translation: CASRLAEGYDTQYF.

The chain carries TRBV2 and TRBJ1-4; D possibly corresponds to TRBD1 (5 bases). The CDR3 is made up of 12 amino acids. Germline V gene sequence: CDR1 SNHLY, CDR2 FYNNEI. Trimming cost V 6 bases and J 7 bases, with 9 bases left between them. The CDR3 region has the DNA TGTGCCAGCAGCAGGGATACTGAAAAACTGTTTTTT. It is translated as CASSRDTEKLFF.

The V and J genes are TRBV14 and TRBJ2-7, with 10 nucleotides matching TRBD1. Germline V gene lookup returns CDR1 SGHDN and CDR2 FVKESK. CDR3 size: 16 residues. The V segment lost 0 bases and the J segment 3 bases; nucleotides outside the gene matches: 5. The CDR3 coding sequence is TGTGCCAGCAGCCAAGATACGGGACAGGGGTTCTACGAGCAGTACTTC. This translates into CASSQDTGQGFYEQYF.

The chain carries TRBV9 and TRBJ2-7; 9 bases agree with TRBD2. CDR3 size: 16 residues. From germline, CDR1 is SGDLS and CDR2 YYNGEE. Unmatched junction bases numbered 4, after V lost 0 bases and J lost 0 bases. CDR3: CASSVGLAGNSYEQYF. CDR3 in DNA: TGTGCCAGCAGCGTAGGGCTAGCGGGAAACTCCTACGAGCAGTACTTC.